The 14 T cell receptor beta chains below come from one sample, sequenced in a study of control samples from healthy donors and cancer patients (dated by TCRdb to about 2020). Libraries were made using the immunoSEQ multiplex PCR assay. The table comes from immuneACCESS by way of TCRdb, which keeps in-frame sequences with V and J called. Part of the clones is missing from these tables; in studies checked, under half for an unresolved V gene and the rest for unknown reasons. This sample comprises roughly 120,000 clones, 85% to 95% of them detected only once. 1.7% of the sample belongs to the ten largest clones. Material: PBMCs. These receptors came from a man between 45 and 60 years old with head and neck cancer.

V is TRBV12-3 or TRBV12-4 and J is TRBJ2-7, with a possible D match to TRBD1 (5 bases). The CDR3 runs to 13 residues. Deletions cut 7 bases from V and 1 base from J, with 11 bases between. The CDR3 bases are TGTGCCAGCACCCTTCAGGGTTCCTACGAGCAGTACTTC. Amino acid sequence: CASTLQGSYEQYF.

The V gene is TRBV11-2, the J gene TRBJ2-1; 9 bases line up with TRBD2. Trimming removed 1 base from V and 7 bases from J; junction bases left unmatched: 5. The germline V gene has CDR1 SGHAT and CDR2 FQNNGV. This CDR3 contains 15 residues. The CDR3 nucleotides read TGTGCCAGCAGCTTAGGGGCGGGGGGGCGGAATGAGCAGTTCTTC. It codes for CASSLGAGGRNEQFF.

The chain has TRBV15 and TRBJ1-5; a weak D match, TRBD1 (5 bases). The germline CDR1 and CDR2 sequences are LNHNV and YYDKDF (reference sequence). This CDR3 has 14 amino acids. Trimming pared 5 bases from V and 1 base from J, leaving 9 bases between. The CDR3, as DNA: TGTGCCACCAGCCTGGGGGGAAGCAATCAGCCCCAGCATTTT. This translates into CATSLGGSNQPQHF.

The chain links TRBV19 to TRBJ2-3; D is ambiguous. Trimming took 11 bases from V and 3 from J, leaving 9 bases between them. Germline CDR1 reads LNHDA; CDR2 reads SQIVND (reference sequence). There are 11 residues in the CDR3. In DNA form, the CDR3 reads TGTGCCGTCCGTTCGACAGATACGCAGTATTTT. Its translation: CAVRSTDTQYF.

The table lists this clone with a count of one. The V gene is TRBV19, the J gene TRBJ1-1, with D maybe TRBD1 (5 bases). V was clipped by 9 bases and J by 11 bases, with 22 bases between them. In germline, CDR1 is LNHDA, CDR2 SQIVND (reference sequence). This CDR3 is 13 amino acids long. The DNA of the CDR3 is TGTGCCAGCCGTCCCCAGGGCCTTCGGGAGGCTTTCTTT. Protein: CASRPQGLREAFF.

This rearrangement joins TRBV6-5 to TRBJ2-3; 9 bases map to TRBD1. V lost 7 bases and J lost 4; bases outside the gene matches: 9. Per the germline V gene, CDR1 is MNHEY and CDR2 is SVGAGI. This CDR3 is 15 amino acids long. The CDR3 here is CASTDRGMIADTQYF. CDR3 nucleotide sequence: TGTGCCAGCACCGACAGGGGGATGATAGCAGATACGCAGTATTTT.

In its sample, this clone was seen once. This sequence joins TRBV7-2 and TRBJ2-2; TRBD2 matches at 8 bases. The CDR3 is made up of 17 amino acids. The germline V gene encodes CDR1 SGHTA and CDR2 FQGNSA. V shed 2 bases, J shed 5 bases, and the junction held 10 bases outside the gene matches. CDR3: CASSLRAGGPKTGELFF. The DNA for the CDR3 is TGTGCCAGCAGCTTAAGGGCGGGGGGCCCAAAAACCGGGGAGCTGTTTTTT.

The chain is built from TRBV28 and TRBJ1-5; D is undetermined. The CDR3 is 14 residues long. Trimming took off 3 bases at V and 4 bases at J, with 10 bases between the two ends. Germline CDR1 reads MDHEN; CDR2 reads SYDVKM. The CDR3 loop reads CASSFGRANQPQHF. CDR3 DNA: TGTGCCAGCAGTTTCGGTAGGGCAAATCAGCCCCAGCATTTT.

Here the CDR3 DNA reads TGTGCCAGCAGTTACACACAGGGGTTCCCTGAAGCTTTCTTT. This codes for CASSYTQGFPEAFF. The chain employs TRBV6-2 or TRBV6-3 and TRBJ1-1; 7 nucleotides match TRBD1. This CDR3 is 14 amino acids long. V gave up 2 bases and J gave up 6 bases; unmatched junction bases: 6. The V gene's germline CDR1 is MNHEY and CDR2 SVGEGT.

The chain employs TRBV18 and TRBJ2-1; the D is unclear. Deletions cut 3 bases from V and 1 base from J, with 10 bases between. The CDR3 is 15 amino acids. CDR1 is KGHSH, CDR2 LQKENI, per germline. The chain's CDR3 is CASSPGIFSYNEQFF. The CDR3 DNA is TGTGCCAGCTCACCGGGGATATTTTCCTACAATGAGCAGTTCTTC.

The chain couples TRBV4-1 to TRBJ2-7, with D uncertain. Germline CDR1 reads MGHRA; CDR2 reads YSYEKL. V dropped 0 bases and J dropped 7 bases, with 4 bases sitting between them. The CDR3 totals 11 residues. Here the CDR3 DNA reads TGCGCCAGCAGCCAAGAGACAGAGCAGTACTTC. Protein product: CASSQETEQYF.

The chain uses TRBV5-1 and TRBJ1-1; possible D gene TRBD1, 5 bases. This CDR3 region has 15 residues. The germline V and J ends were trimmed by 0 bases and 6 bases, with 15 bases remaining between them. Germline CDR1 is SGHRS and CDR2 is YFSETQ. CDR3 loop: CASSLGHPRGAEAFF. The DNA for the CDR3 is TGCGCCAGCAGCTTGGGACACCCGAGGGGCGCTGAAGCTTTCTTT.

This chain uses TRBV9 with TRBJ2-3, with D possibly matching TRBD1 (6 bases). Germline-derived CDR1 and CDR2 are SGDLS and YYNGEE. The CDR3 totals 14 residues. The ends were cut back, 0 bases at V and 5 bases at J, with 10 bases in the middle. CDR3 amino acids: CASSVATGKDTQYF. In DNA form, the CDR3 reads TGTGCCAGCAGCGTAGCTACAGGGAAAGATACGCAGTATTTT.

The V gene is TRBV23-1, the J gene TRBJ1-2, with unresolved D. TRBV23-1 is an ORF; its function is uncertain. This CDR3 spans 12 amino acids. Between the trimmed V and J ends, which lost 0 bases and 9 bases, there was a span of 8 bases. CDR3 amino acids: CASSQSGRCYTF. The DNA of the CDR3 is TGCGCCAGCAGTCAATCAGGGAGATGCTACACCTTC.